The 17 T cell receptor beta chains below all came from one sample that was sequenced in a study of blood T cell repertoires in COVID-19. The protocol was immunoSEQ multiplex PCR, while the TCRdb copy is restricted to in-frame clones and leaves out a portion. The profile shows approximately 350,000 clones, approximately 92% of them singletons. Sequencing was performed on PBMCs or T cells enriched from blood (not recorded which). These receptors all come from a man aged 18 to 35 who had recovered from COVID-19.

In its sample, this clone was seen many times. The rearrangement links TRBV11-3 to TRBJ2-1; TRBD2 aligns across 7 bases. Germline values: CDR1 SGHNT, CDR2 YENEEA. The CDR3 runs 14 residues. The trim removed 1 base at V and 5 bases at J, leaving 2 bases unmatched. Here the CDR3 reads CASSLAGLNNEQFF. In DNA form, the CDR3 reads TGTGCCAGCAGCTTAGCGGGACTAAACAATGAGCAGTTCTTC.

The V call is TRBV5-6, the J call TRBJ1-1; possible D gene TRBD1, 6 bases. V was clipped by 1 base and J by 0 bases, with 7 bases between them. The CDR3 consists of 14 residues. Germline CDR1 is SGHDT and CDR2 is YYEEEE. CDR3 sequence reads: CASSLQGMNTEAFF. The CDR3 DNA reads TGTGCCAGCAGCTTGCAGGGGATGAACACTGAAGCTTTCTTT.

This clone occurred a few times. The chain employs TRBV25-1 and TRBJ2-7; the D gene is possibly TRBD1 (6 bases). V gave up 1 base and J gave up 0 bases, with 10 bases separating them. Germline V gives CDR1 MGHDK, CDR2 SYGVNS. CDR3 length equals 15 residues. The CDR3: CASSESGASSYEQYF. The CDR3 DNA reads TGTGCCAGCAGTGAATCAGGGGCAAGCTCCTACGAGCAGTACTTC.

The chain couples TRBV6-2 or TRBV6-3 to TRBJ2-7; no definite D call. There are 14 residues in the CDR3. Trimming took 7 bases from V and 1 from J, leaving 14 bases between them. CDR1 is MNHEY and CDR2 is SVGEGT in the germline V gene. CDR3 residues: CASTPRVHSYEQYF. The CDR3 bases are TGTGCCAGCACCCCTCGGGTCCATTCCTACGAGCAGTACTTC.

V and J are TRBV5-1 and TRBJ1-3; 7 nucleotides agree with TRBD1. Germline-derived CDR1 and CDR2 are SGHRS and YFSETQ. J lost 1 base, V lost 5 bases, and 6 bases had no gene match. CDR3 length equals 15 residues. CDR3 sequence (DNA): TGCGCCAGCAGTCCCACAGGGGAGTCTGGAAACACCATATATTTT. Amino acids: CASSPTGESGNTIYF. Drawing the rest from reference TRBV5-1 and TRBJ1-3, the complete variable domain is KAGVTQTPRYLIKTRGQQVTLSCSPISGHRSVSWYQQTPGQGLQFLFEYFSETQRNKGNFPGRFSGRQFSNSRSEMNVSTLELGDSALYLCASSPTGESGNTIYFGEGSWLTVV.

The chain employs TRBV6-5 and TRBJ1-1, with D perhaps matching TRBD1 (6 bases). Deletions cut 8 bases from V and 8 bases from J, with 12 bases between. In germline, CDR1 is MNHEY, CDR2 SVGAGI. CDR3 length: 11 residues. CDR3 sequence: CASQTGTEAFF. The CDR3 region has the DNA TGTGCCAGCCAAACCGGGACAGAAGCTTTCTTT.

The chain combines TRBV6-1 with TRBJ1-5; the D gene is possibly TRBD1 (6 bases). The CDR3 consists of 15 residues. In germline, CDR1 is MNHNS, CDR2 SASEGT. Trimming removed 3 bases at V and 3 bases at J, with 12 bases between. The CDR3 region is CASSDERGFNQPQHF. The CDR3 DNA is TGTGCCAGCAGTGACGAAAGGGGGTTCAATCAGCCCCAGCATTTT.

As concerns this clone: The sample carries other DNA sequences with the same CDR3. The chain is built from TRBV27 and TRBJ1-6, with no clear D. Germline V lookup: CDR1 MNHEY, CDR2 SMNVEV (reference sequence). The CDR3 is 15 residues long. The ends were cut back, 6 bases at V and 0 bases at J, with 9 bases in the middle. Here the CDR3 DNA reads TGTGCCAGCAGGGGTGGGAGCTCCTATAATTCACCCCTCCACTTT. It codes for CASRGGSSYNSPLHF.

The gene calls are TRBV7-3 and TRBJ2-3, with D possibly TRBD2 on 5 matching bases. This CDR3 is built from 14 residues. Per germline, CDR1 SGHTA and CDR2 FQGTGA. Deletions cut 2 bases from V and 5 bases from J, with 11 bases between. CDR3 residues: CASSLPDEGDTQYF. CDR3 coding DNA: TGTGCCAGCAGCTTACCGGACGAGGGAGATACGCAGTATTTT.

This rearrangement joins TRBV7-7 to TRBJ2-1; TRBD2 matches 10 bases. The CDR3 loop spans 15 amino acids. Germline V gene data show CDR1 as SSHAT and CDR2 as FNYEAQ (reference sequence). V was clipped by 5 bases and J by 8 bases; unmatched bases: 9. The DNA for the CDR3 is TGTGCCAGCAGCCGGGGACTAGCGAGCAGCGATGAGCAGTTCTTC. Amino acid sequence: CASSRGLASSDEQFF.

The chain joins TRBV15 to TRBJ1-1; TRBD1 is a possible D gene (5 bases). CDR1 is LNHNV, CDR2 YYDKDF, per germline (reference sequence). The CDR3 is 14 residues long. V gave up 1 base and J gave up 10 bases, with 16 bases separating them. The CDR3 sequence: CATSRGGDVVVAFF. The CDR3 DNA follows: TGTGCCACCAGCAGAGGGGGGGATGTCGTAGTAGCTTTCTTT.

The chain combines TRBV28 with TRBJ1-2; TRBD1 matches at 7 bases. The trim removed 8 bases at V and 2 bases at J, leaving 8 bases unmatched. The CDR3 runs 14 residues. The germline V gene has CDR1 MDHEN and CDR2 SYDVKM. The CDR3 DNA sequence: TGTGCCAGCCTTAGGACAGGCGTAAACTATGGCTACACCTTC. Residues: CASLRTGVNYGYTF.

The rearrangement uses TRBV12-3 or TRBV12-4 and TRBJ2-7; 7 bases line up with TRBD1. The CDR3 sequence is 13 residues long. Trimming cost V 5 bases and J 7 bases; bases outside gene matches: 8. The DNA of the CDR3 is TGTGCCAGCAGTATTAACAGGGGTGGTGAGCAGTACTTC. Translation gives CASSINRGGEQYF.

CDR3 amino acids: CASSVGTASYNEQFF. The DNA of the CDR3 is TGTGCCAGCAGTGTGGGGACAGCCTCCTACAATGAGCAGTTCTTC. The V and J genes are TRBV25-1 and TRBJ2-1; 7 nucleotides match TRBD1. V trimming: 4 bases; J trimming: 0 bases; junction bases outside the gene matches: 3. CDR3 length: 15 residues. CDR1 is MGHDK and CDR2 is SYGVNS in the germline V gene.

This chain uses TRBV7-6 with TRBJ2-1, with a possible D match to TRBD1 (6 bases). The CDR3 is made up of 9 amino acids. The ends were cut back, 5 bases at V and 16 bases at J, with 9 bases in the middle. CDR1 is SGHVS and CDR2 is FNYEAQ in the germline V gene. CDR3 nucleotides: TGTGCCAGCAGCGAGGGACACTTCTTC. This sequence encodes CASSEGHFF.

The table lists this clone with a few counts. CDR3 DNA: TGTGCCTGGAGTAAGGGACTGGGGGACAATGAGCAGTTCTTC. Its translation is CAWSKGLGDNEQFF. The chain employs TRBV30 and TRBJ2-1, with D maybe TRBD2 (6 bases). The germline V gene has CDR1 GTSNPN and CDR2 SVGIG (reference sequence). The length of the CDR3 is 14 residues. Trimming pared 2 bases from V and 5 bases from J, leaving 13 bases between.

J is TRBJ1-6 and V is TRBV19; a weak D match, TRBD1 (6 bases). The CDR3 is 17 amino acids. The V gene lost 6 bases and the J gene lost 3 bases, with 18 bases spanning the gap. Germline lookup yields CDR1 LNHDA and CDR2 SQIVND (reference sequence). CDR3 coding DNA: TGTGCCAGTAGCCTACAACCCGGGACAAGCTATAATTCACCCCTCCACTTT. The encoded protein is CASSLQPGTSYNSPLHF.